This T cell receptor beta chain came from a study of cytomegalovirus exposure and HLA in healthy donors. Regarding the study as a whole: The listing of some 170 TCR beta chains classed them as cytomegalovirus-associated. A few chains linked to CMV were shown in vitro to be specific for CMV antigens. Reports credit the classifier with highly specific, highly sensitive diagnosis of cytomegalovirus status.

The donors were members of the validation cohort, which comprised 90 to 150 subjects and was separate from the first cohort of roughly 700 subjects. This CDR3 has 16 amino acids. Germline CDR1 is MDHEN and CDR2 is SYDVKM. Unmatched junction bases numbered 5, after V lost 2 bases and J lost 3 bases. Profiling relied on immunoSEQ multiplex PCR, and the TCRdb table lists in-frame clones only, not all of them. Of roughly 260,000 clones in the sample, around nine tenths are singletons; the top ten hold 2% to 3%. Comment on this clone: Its target is not known.

Material: PBMCs. The receptor was isolated from a man between 18 and 29 years old in good health and CMV-seronegative. This chain links TRBV28 with TRBJ2-5; the match to TRBD2 covers 11 bases. In DNA form, the CDR3 reads TGTGCCAGCAGTTTACTAGCGGGAGGAAAAAAAGAGACCCAGTACTTC. It specifies CASSLLAGGKKETQYF.